This TCR beta chain was sequenced in a study of T cells in Graves' hyperthyroidism and ophthalmopathy. Hyperthyroidism patients were newly diagnosed, had disease duration under 2 months, and were aged 18 to 65 years. Uncontrolled infection, other autoimmune disease, pregnancy or lactation barred patients from enrollment. V dropped 3 bases and J dropped 0 bases, with 10 bases sitting between them. CDR1 is SGHAT and CDR2 is FQNNGV in the germline V gene. CDR3 length: 15 amino acids. This clonotype occurred many times. What was amplified from RNA transcripts were TCR beta CDR3 regions. During a first-round RT-PCR of the TCR CDR3, the HTBI primer set was used. In TCRdb, the multiplex PCR reads were re-called with MiXCR into one record per CDR3 protein. The sample lists hundreds of thousands of distinct CDR3 sequences, around 15% occurring once.

The source material was blood. The chain couples TRBV11-2 to TRBJ2-3; the D is unclear. This clonotype was obtained from a woman aged 25 to 39 with Graves' hyperthyroidism. The CDR3 sequence is CASSFSAASTDTQYF. As DNA, the CDR3 is TGTGCCAGCAGCTTCTCAGCAGCTAGCACAGATACGCAGTATTTT.